Below are 14 T cell receptor beta chains sequenced from a single sample in a study of cytomegalovirus exposure and HLA in healthy donors. Researchers ran the PCR with 60 Vbeta and 13 Jbeta primers. The method was immunoSEQ multiplex PCR; TCRdb's version includes in-frame clones alone and lacks a portion of them. The table includes about 300,000 clones, roughly 85% detected once. Sample: PBMCs. The source is a man aged 40-50 years in good health and CMV-seropositive.

The chain combines TRBV13 with TRBJ2-7; the D is unclear. Germline-derived CDR1 and CDR2 are PRHDT and FYEKMQ (reference sequence). Trimming took 5 bases from V and 2 from J, leaving 10 bases between them. There are 13 residues in the CDR3. CDR3 sequence reads: CASSPRGTYEQYF. In nucleotides, the CDR3 is TGTGCCAGCAGCCCCCGCGGCACCTACGAGCAGTACTTC. The variable domain in full, completed from reference TRBV13 and TRBJ2-7, reads AAGVIQSPRHLIKEKRETATLKCYPIPRHDTVYWYQQGPGQDPQFLISFYEKMQSDKGSIPDRFSAQQFSDYHSELNMSSLELGDSALYFCASSPRGTYEQYFGPGTRLTVT.

DNA for the CDR3: TGTGCCAGCAGCGTAGTTCCCCGGGAGCAGTACTTC. Translation: CASSVVPREQYF. The rearrangement links TRBV9 to TRBJ2-7; D unclear. The CDR3 is 12 amino acids. Germline-derived CDR1 and CDR2 are SGDLS and YYNGEE. Trimming took off 0 bases at V and 7 bases at J, with 8 bases between the two ends. The entire variable domain, with the rest obtained from reference TRBV9 and TRBJ2-7, is as follows: DSGVTQTPKHLITATGQRVTLRCSPRSGDLSVYWYQQSLDQGLQFLIQYYNGEERAKGNILERFSAQQFPDLHSELNLSSLELGDSALYFCASSVVPREQYFGPGTRLTVT.

This clone was detected only a few times. In DNA, the CDR3 is TGTGCCAGCAGCTTTCCCGGGACTAAAGCCTACGAGCAGTACTTC. It codes for CASSFPGTKAYEQYF. The chain carries TRBV5-4 and TRBJ2-7, with 7 bases that match TRBD2. Germline-derived CDR1 and CDR2 are SGHNT and YYREEE (reference sequence). The V segment lost 2 bases and the J segment 2 bases; nucleotides outside the gene matches: 7. The CDR3 consists of 15 residues.

This clone has a single count. In DNA form, the CDR3 reads TGTGCCACCGGTGGGGGCAGCCCCTCGAACACCGGGGAGCTGTTTTTT. Its protein product is CATGGGSPSNTGELFF. J is TRBJ2-2 and V is TRBV15; tentative D call: TRBD1 (6 bases). This CDR3 has 16 amino acids. Germline CDR1 and CDR2: LNHNV and YYDKDF (reference sequence). V lost 8 bases to trimming and J lost 0 bases, with 16 bases between them. Based on the CDR3 plus reference TRBV15 and TRBJ2-2, the full variable domain is DAMVIQNPRYQVTQFGKPVTLSCSQTLNHNVMYWYQQKSSQAPKLLFHYYDKDFNNEADTPDNFQSRRPNTSFCFLDIRSPGLGDTAMYLCATGGGSPSNTGELFFGEGSRLTVL.

The chain has TRBV2 and TRBJ2-5, with a possible D match to TRBD2 (5 bases). The J call may not be correct, given that the DNA end is closer to TRBJ2-7. Germline CDR1 is SNHLY and CDR2 is FYNNEI. This CDR3 contains 12 residues. CDR3 in amino acids: CAGGSLSYEQYF. In nucleotides, the CDR3 is TGTGCCGGAGGATCGCTCTCCTACGAGCAGTACTTC.

CDR3 DNA sequence: TGTGCCAGCAGCCCTGGACAGGACAGCAATGAGCAGTTCTTC. Its translation: CASSPGQDSNEQFF. This sequence joins TRBV6-5 and TRBJ2-1; 7 bases align to TRBD1. The CDR3 is 14 amino acids. J lost 6 bases, V lost 6 bases, and 8 bases had no gene match. Germline V CDR1 and CDR2: MNHEY, SVGAGI.

The chain uses TRBV5-1 and TRBJ2-6, with 10 bases aligning to TRBD2. V shed 0 bases, J shed 1 base, and the junction held 4 bases outside the gene matches. The CDR3 length is 18 residues. The germline gives CDR1 SGHRS, CDR2 YFSETQ. CDR3 amino acids: CASSLGPSGRSGANVLTF. The CDR3 DNA follows: TGCGCCAGCAGCTTGGGTCCTAGCGGGAGATCTGGGGCCAACGTCCTGACTTTC.

CDR3 DNA sequence: TGTGCCAGCAGTATCCTTCCGAACACCGGGGAGCTGTTTTTT. The encoded protein is CASSILPNTGELFF. This rearrangement joins TRBV6-4 to TRBJ2-2; D gene ambiguous. This CDR3 has 14 residues. With 5 bases removed from V and 0 bases from J, the gap between germline ends came to 7 bases. Germline-derived CDR1 and CDR2 are MRHNA and SNTAGT.

V is TRBV27 and J is TRBJ2-6, with D tentatively TRBD2 (6 bases). This CDR3 has 16 residues. The germline CDR1 and CDR2 sequences are MNHEY and SMNVEV (reference sequence). The V gene lost 6 bases and the J gene lost 2 bases, with 14 bases spanning the gap. CDR3 sequence: CASRNWRDPGANVLTF. CDR3 nucleotides: TGTGCCAGCAGGAACTGGCGGGACCCTGGGGCCAACGTCCTGACTTTC. The whole variable domain, remainder taken from reference TRBV27 and TRBJ2-6, is EAQVTQNPRYLITVTGKKLTVTCSQNMNHEYMSWYRQDPGLGLRQIYYSMNVEVTDKGDVPEGYKVSRKEKRNFPLILESPSPNQTSLYFCASRNWRDPGANVLTFGAGSRLTVL.

This chain joins TRBV9 and TRBJ2-7; TRBD2 aligns across 9 bases. CDR3 size: 14 residues. With V trimmed by 0 bases and J by 10 bases, 8 bases remained unmatched. CDR1 and CDR2 (germline): SGDLS, YYNGEE. CDR3 coding DNA: TGTGCCAGCAGCGTAGATCAAGCGGGAGGCCCCCAGTACTTC. As protein: CASSVDQAGGPQYF.

The rearrangement joins TRBV6-5 to TRBJ1-3; 8 bases map to TRBD1. CDR1 and CDR2 (germline): MNHEY, SVGAGI. CDR3 size: 14 residues. V was pared by 5 bases and J by 3 bases, with 3 bases of the junction left unmatched. CDR3 in amino acids: CASSVQGVGNTIYF. The CDR3 nucleotides are TGTGCCAGCAGTGTACAGGGGGTTGGAAACACCATATATTTT.

V usage is TRBV4-1 and J usage is TRBJ2-1; D perhaps matches TRBD1 (6 bases). Germline CDR1 is MGHRA and CDR2 is YSYEKL. Trimming removed 0 bases at V and 7 bases at J, with 13 bases between. This CDR3 is built from 15 residues. The CDR3 loop is CASSQEAGVWNEQFF. The CDR3 DNA sequence: TGCGCCAGCAGCCAAGAAGCAGGGGTGTGGAATGAGCAGTTCTTC.

V is TRBV7-9 and J is TRBJ2-7, with 9 bases identical to TRBD2. The V segment lost 6 bases and the J segment 6 bases; nucleotides outside the gene matches: 6. The CDR3 sequence is 13 residues long. Germline CDR1 is SEHNR and CDR2 is FQNEAQ (reference sequence). This CDR3 is CASSSGLAGEQYF. Written as DNA, the CDR3 is TGTGCCAGCAGTTCGGGACTAGCTGGCGAGCAGTACTTC. The variable domain in full, completed from reference TRBV7-9 and TRBJ2-7, reads DTGVSQNPRHKITKRGQNVTFRCDPISEHNRLYWYRQTLGQGPEFLTYFQNEAQLEKSRLLSDRFSAERPKGSFSTLEIQRTEQGDSAMYLCASSSGLAGEQYFGPGTRLTVT.

Points on this clone: An end of the junction differs from the germline gene, which may be a read error. V usage is TRBV7-9 and J usage is TRBJ2-2, with a tentative D call TRBD2 (6 bases). The germline gives CDR1 SEHNR, CDR2 FQNEAQ (reference sequence). The CDR3 runs 15 residues. The CDR3 loop is CSSSSWDGGKGELFF. The CDR3 nucleotides are TGTTCCAGCAGCTCCTGGGACGGCGGGAAAGGGGAGCTGTTTTTT.